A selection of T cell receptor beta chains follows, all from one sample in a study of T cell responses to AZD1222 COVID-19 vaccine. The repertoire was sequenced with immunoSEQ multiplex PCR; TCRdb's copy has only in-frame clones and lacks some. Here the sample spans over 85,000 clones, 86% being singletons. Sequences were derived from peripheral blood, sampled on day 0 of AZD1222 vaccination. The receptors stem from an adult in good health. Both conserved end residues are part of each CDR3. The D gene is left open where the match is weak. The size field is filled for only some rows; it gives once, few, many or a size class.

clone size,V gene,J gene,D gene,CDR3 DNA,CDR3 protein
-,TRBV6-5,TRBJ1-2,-,TGTGCCAGCAGTTACCGCATACAGAACGGCTACACCTTC,CASSYRIQNGYTF
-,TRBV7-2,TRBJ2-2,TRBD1,TGTGCCAGCAGCTTAGTAGGGACAGAGGCCGGGGAGCTGTTTTTT,CASSLVGTEAGELFF
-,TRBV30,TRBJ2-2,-,TGTGCCTGGAGTGTAAACCGGGGGGCCGACACCGGGGAGCTGTTTTTT,CAWSVNRGADTGELFF
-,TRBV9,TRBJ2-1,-,TGTGCCAGCAGCCTTTACCTCAAGGGTTCTAGCTCCTACAATGAGCAGTTCTTC,CASSLYLKGSSSYNEQFF
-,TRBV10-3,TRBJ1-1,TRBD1,TGTGCCATCAGTGAGGCCCGGACAGGGAGGACTGAAGCTTTCTTT,CAISEARTGRTEAFF
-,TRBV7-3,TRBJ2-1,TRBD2,TGTGCCAGCAGCTTAACCAGGACTAGCACCCACAATGAGCAGTTCTTC,CASSLTRTSTHNEQFF
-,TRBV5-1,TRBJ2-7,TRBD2,TGCGCCAGCAGCCGGGGGTCTAGCGGGACCTCCTACGAGCAGTACTTC,CASSRGSSGTSYEQYF
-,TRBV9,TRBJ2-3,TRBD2,TGTGCCAGCAGCGCGGGGGGGATAACAGATACGCAGTATTTT,CASSAGGITDTQYF
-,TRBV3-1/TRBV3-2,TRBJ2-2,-,TGTGCCAGCAGCCCCTCGGATACCGGGGAGCTGTTTTTT,CASSPSDTGELFF
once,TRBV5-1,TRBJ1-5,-,TGCGCCAGCAGCTTGGCTGTGGGCCGGTATAGCAATCAGCCCCAGCATTTT,CASSLAVGRYSNQPQHF
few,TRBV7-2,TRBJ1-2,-,TGTGCCAGCAGCTCGACAGCGACACTCTATGGCTACACCTTC,CASSSTATLYGYTF
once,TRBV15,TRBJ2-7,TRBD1,TGTGCCACCAGCAGAGATTCGGGGAGGGACAGGGATTCCTACGAGCAGTACTTC,CATSRDSGRDRDSYEQYF
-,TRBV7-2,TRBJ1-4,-,TGTGCCAGCAGTGTGACGGGAAATGAAAAACTGTTTTTT,CASSVTGNEKLFF
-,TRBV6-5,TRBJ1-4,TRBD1,TGTGCCAGCAGCAAGGACAGGGGTTGGAGGAAACTGTTTTTT,CASSKDRGWRKLFF
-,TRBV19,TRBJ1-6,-,TGTGCCAGTTCAGGGAGGGGTAATTCACCCCTCCACTTT,CASSGRGNSPLHF
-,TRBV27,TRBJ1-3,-,TGTGCCAGCAGTTTGCAGCGGGGAAACACCATATATTTT,CASSLQRGNTIYF
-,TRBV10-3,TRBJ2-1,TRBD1,TGTGCCATCAGAGCCAAGGGGGCAGGGGACCACAATGAGCAGTTCTTC,CAIRAKGAGDHNEQFF
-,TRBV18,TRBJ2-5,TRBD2,TGTGCCAGCTCACCACTCCTGGGAGGGACGGAGACCCAGTACTTC,CASSPLLGGTETQYF
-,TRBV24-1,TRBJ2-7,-,TGTGCCACCAGTGATTTGATGACCCACGAGCAGTACTTC,CATSDLMTHEQYF
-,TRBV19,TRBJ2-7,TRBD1,TGTGCCATCCTCCCCTGGGGGGACAGGGCGTCCTACGAGCAGTACTTC,CAILPWGDRASYEQYF
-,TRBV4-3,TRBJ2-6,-,TGCGCCAGCAGCCAAGAAGGAGTCTCTGGGGCCAACGTCCTGACTTTC,CASSQEGVSGANVLTF
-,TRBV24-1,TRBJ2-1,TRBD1,TGTGCCACCAGTGAACCAACGGGACAGACCTACAATGAGCAGTTCTTC,CATSEPTGQTYNEQFF
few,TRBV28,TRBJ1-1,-,TGTGCCAGCAGTCCCCCTGACAGCCCGTACACTGAAGCTTTCTTT,CASSPPDSPYTEAFF
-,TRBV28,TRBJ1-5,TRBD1,TGTGCCAGCAGTCCGGGGACAGGAGGACAGCCCCAGCATTTT,CASSPGTGGQPQHF
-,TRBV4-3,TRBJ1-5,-,TGCGCCAGCAGCCAAGAGTTCTCGCAGGGCTATCAGCCCCAGCATTTT,CASSQEFSQGYQPQHF
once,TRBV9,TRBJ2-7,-,TGTGCCAGCAGTGATACCCCGGGCCCCTACGAGCAGTACTTC,CASSDTPGPYEQYF
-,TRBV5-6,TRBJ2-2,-,TGTGCCAGCAGCTTGATCGGGGGCCCGAACACCGGGGAGCTGTTTTTT,CASSLIGGPNTGELFF
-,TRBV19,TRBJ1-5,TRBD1,TGTGCCAGTAGTATCCGGACAGGGGGCAAGGGCAATCAGCCCCAGCATTTT,CASSIRTGGKGNQPQHF
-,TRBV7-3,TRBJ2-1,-,TGTGCCAGCAGCTTAATGCTAGCCCATGAGCAGTTCTTC,CASSLMLAHEQFF
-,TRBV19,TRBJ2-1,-,TGTGCCAGTAGTATCGGGGGCTCCTACAATGAGCAGTTCTTC,CASSIGGSYNEQFF
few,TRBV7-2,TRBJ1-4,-,TGTGCCAGCAGCTTGGGACATATCAATGAAAAACTGTTTTTT,CASSLGHINEKLFF
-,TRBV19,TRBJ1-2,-,TGTGCCAGTACCCCGGAGAAACCCCGCTATGGCTACACCTTC,CASTPEKPRYGYTF
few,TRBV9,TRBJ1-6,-,TGTGCCAGCAGCCTTTCGACCTTTTCACCCCTCCACTTT,CASSLSTFSPLHF
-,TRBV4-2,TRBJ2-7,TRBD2,TGTGCCAGCAGCCCCACTAGCGGAGGTAACTACGAGCAGTACTTC,CASSPTSGGNYEQYF